What follows are 9 T cell receptor beta chains derived from one specimen sequenced in a study of T cell changes during pregnancy in multiple sclerosis. Sequenced by immunoSEQ multiplex PCR; TCRdb stores in-frame clones only, minus some. The sample lists tens of thousands of clones; around 94% were seen once. Sequenced material: CD4+ T cells from peripheral blood mononuclear cells, taken after pregnancy. The receptors shown here come from a female donor with multiple sclerosis, enrolled in a pregnancy study.

This rearrangement joins TRBV5-1 to TRBJ2-1, with TRBD2 identical over 7 bases. The germline gives CDR1 SGHRS, CDR2 YFSETQ. The CDR3 contains 17 residues. Germline trimming cut 3 bases from V and 7 bases from J; bases unmatched to any gene: 16. The CDR3 sequence: CASSSFMPSGGPNEQFF. In DNA form, the CDR3 reads TGCGCCAGCAGCTCTTTTATGCCTAGCGGTGGCCCGAATGAGCAGTTCTTC.

This chain links TRBV6-5 with TRBJ2-3; 9 nucleotides align to TRBD2. Germline V lookup: CDR1 MNHEY, CDR2 SVGAGI. The CDR3 is made up of 15 amino acids. V lost 7 bases, J lost 1 base, and 6 bases stayed unmatched. Written as DNA, the CDR3 is TGTGCCAGCACCCTTTTAGCGGGGGGCACAGATACGCAGTATTTT. It codes for CASTLLAGGTDTQYF.

The chain carries TRBV29-1 and TRBJ1-4, with TRBD1 as a possible D gene (5 bases). The CDR3 has 15 residues. The V gene's germline CDR1 is SQVTM and CDR2 ANQGSEA. Trimming stripped 5 bases from V and 8 bases from J, with 21 bases between. The CDR3 is CSVSFSTVIDEKLFF. CDR3 DNA: TGCAGCGTTAGTTTTTCGACAGTCATTGACGAAAAACTGTTTTTT. Looking up the rest from reference TRBV29-1 and TRBJ1-4 gives the full variable domain: SAVISQKPSRDICQRGTSLTIQCQVDSQVTMMFWYRQQPGQSLTLIATANQGSEATYESGFVIDKFPISRPNLTFSTLTVSNMSPEDSSIYLCSVSFSTVIDEKLFFGSGTQLSVL.

The V and J genes are TRBV28 and TRBJ1-2, with 8 bases identical to TRBD1. This CDR3 is built from 14 residues. Germline V CDR1 and CDR2: MDHEN, SYDVKM. V was pared by 3 bases and J by 1 base, with 1 base of the junction left unmatched. The CDR3 nucleotides read TGTGCCAGCAGTTTGACAGGGGATAACTATGGCTACACCTTC. Protein sequence: CASSLTGDNYGYTF.

V and J are TRBV7-8 and TRBJ2-1; weak D call: TRBD2 (7 bases). Germline V lookup: CDR1 SGHVS, CDR2 FQNEAQ. This CDR3 has 15 residues. Deletions cut 2 bases from V and 4 bases from J, with 12 bases between. The DNA of the CDR3 is TGTGCCAGCAGCTTAAGGGGGAGGGATTACAATGAGCAGTTCTTC. Translating gives CASSLRGRDYNEQFF.

The chain combines TRBV27 with TRBJ2-3; 9 bases map to TRBD2. V lost 5 bases and J lost 4; bases outside the gene matches: 13. Germline CDR1 MNHEY, CDR2 SMNVEV (reference sequence). This CDR3 comprises 17 residues. CDR3 in amino acids: CASSPPSGTSPSDTQYF. As DNA, the CDR3 is TGTGCCAGCAGTCCCCCCTCGGGGACTAGCCCATCAGATACGCAGTATTTT.

The table lists this clone with a count of one. The chain uses TRBV28 and TRBJ2-7; 8 bases agree with TRBD1. Trimming at V came to 6 bases and at J to 6 bases, leaving 10 bases not matched to a gene. This CDR3 spans 14 amino acids. Germline-derived CDR1 and CDR2 are MDHEN and SYDVKM. The CDR3, as DNA: TGTGCCAGCAGGCCCCGGGACAGGAGACCCGAGCAGTACTTC. Its translation: CASRPRDRRPEQYF.

The rearrangement links TRBV27 to TRBJ1-1; TRBD1 agrees at 9 bases. Per germline, CDR1 MNHEY and CDR2 SMNVEV (reference sequence). With V trimmed by 6 bases and J by 1 base, 15 bases remained unmatched. This CDR3 has 18 amino acids. The CDR3 sequence is CASSSTPGTGLSNTEAFF. The CDR3 nucleotides read TGTGCCAGCAGCTCCACCCCCGGGACAGGGCTTTCGAACACTGAAGCTTTCTTT.

This clone was found once. The CDR3 nucleotides read TGTGCCAGCAGTCTACTCGCCAGGGGCACTGAAGCTTTCTTT. Translation gives CASSLLARGTEAFF. The V and J genes are TRBV28 and TRBJ1-1, with a tentative D call TRBD1 (6 bases). The CDR3 has 14 amino acids. Per germline, CDR1 MDHEN and CDR2 SYDVKM. Trimming left V 5 bases short and J 4 bases short, with 14 bases between. Using reference TRBV28 and TRBJ1-1 for the parts outside the CDR3, the full variable domain is DVKVTQSSRYLVKRTGEKVFLECVQDMDHENMFWYRQDPGLGLRLIYFSYDVKMKEKGDIPEGYSVSREKKERFSLILESASTNQTSMYLCASSLLARGTEAFFGQGTRLTVV.